A single sample is the source of the 31 T cell receptor beta chains below, sequenced in a study of shared clonotypes between healthy human individuals. Generated by immunoSEQ multiplex PCR, the TCRdb table keeps only in-frame clones and is missing some. The sample holds 2 million or so clones, 85% to 95% seen once. Sequencing was done on a sample of naive CD4+ T cells sorted from blood. Specified subset: CD45RA+ positively selected. The receptor source for this set is a man younger than 35 in good health.

The gene calls are TRBV28 and TRBJ2-3; tentative D call: TRBD1 (7 bases). CDR1 is MDHEN and CDR2 is SYDVKM in the germline V gene. The CDR3 is 15 amino acids. Trimming cost V 2 bases and J 2 bases, with 11 bases left between them. CDR3 sequence reads: CASSLPGGYTDTQYF. The CDR3 bases are TGTGCCAGCAGTTTACCAGGGGGGTACACAGATACGCAGTATTTT.

The chain employs TRBV4-3 and TRBJ1-3, with D maybe TRBD1 (5 bases). CDR1 is LGHNA and CDR2 is YSLEER in the germline V gene. With 4 bases removed from V and 0 bases from J, the gap between germline ends came to 13 bases. This CDR3 region has 16 residues. The CDR3 DNA reads as TGCGCCAGCAGCCTATCTGCAGGGTACTCTGGAAACACCATATATTTT. This translates into CASSLSAGYSGNTIYF.

The genes are TRBV25-1 and TRBJ2-7, with a possible D match to TRBD2 (5 bases). CDR3 size: 11 residues. Germline V lookup: CDR1 MGHDK, CDR2 SYGVNS. Trimming stripped 7 bases from V and 3 bases from J, with 7 bases between. CDR3 sequence (DNA): TGTGCCAGCATCGGAGGCTACGAGCAGTACTTC. Its translation is CASIGGYEQYF.

The gene calls are TRBV5-4 and TRBJ2-7; 11 bases are shared with TRBD2. Unmatched junction bases numbered 8, after V lost 3 bases and J lost 6 bases. The CDR3 is made up of 15 amino acids. Germline V gene sequence: CDR1 SGHNT, CDR2 YYREEE (reference sequence). CDR3 residues: CASSSGTSGVGEQYF. The DNA for the CDR3 is TGTGCCAGCAGCTCCGGGACTAGCGGCGTCGGCGAGCAGTACTTC.

The V gene is TRBV5-6, the J gene TRBJ1-2; 8 nucleotides align to TRBD1. V shed 4 bases, J shed 8 bases, and the junction held 7 bases outside the gene matches. The CDR3 extends over 13 amino acids. Germline CDR1 SGHDT, CDR2 YYEEEE. The DNA of the CDR3 is TGTGCCAGCAGCCTAGGACAGGGTTGGGGCTACACCTTC. This sequence encodes CASSLGQGWGYTF.

This sequence joins TRBV5-5 and TRBJ2-7; 11 nucleotides agree with TRBD2. The CDR3 contains 18 residues. V lost 4 bases and J lost 3; bases outside the gene matches: 15. Germline lookup yields CDR1 SGHKS and CDR2 YYEKEE (reference sequence). CDR3 DNA sequence: TGTGCCAGCAGCCCGACTAGCGGGAACACAATTCCCCTCTACGAGCAGTACTTC. As protein: CASSPTSGNTIPLYEQYF.

To note about this clone: The sample has other DNA sequences that encode this CDR3 too. This chain connects TRBV2 to TRBJ2-5; D perhaps matches TRBD2 (6 bases). Trimming removed 4 bases from V and 5 bases from J, with 11 bases in between. CDR3 size: 13 residues. The germline CDR1 and CDR2 sequences are SNHLY and FYNNEI. Written as DNA, the CDR3 is TGTGCCAGCAGTGTCCAGGGACTGGAGACCCAGTACTTC. Residues: CASSVQGLETQYF. The full variable domain, in which reference TRBV2 and TRBJ2-5 provide the parts outside the CDR3, is EPEVTQTPSHQVTQMGQEVILRCVPISNHLYFYWYRQILGQKVEFLVSFYNNEISEKSEIFDDQFSVERPDGSNFTLKIRSTKLEDSAMYFCASSVQGLETQYFGPGTRLLVL.

This chain links TRBV10-3 with TRBJ2-7; 14 bases align to TRBD2. The CDR3 loop spans 15 amino acids. Germline lookup yields CDR1 ENHRY and CDR2 SYGVKD. After removal of 7 bases from V and 5 bases from J, the junction contained 7 bases not matched to a gene. CDR3 protein: CAINMGLAGANEQYF. The CDR3 DNA is TGTGCCATCAACATGGGACTAGCGGGAGCAAACGAGCAGTACTTC.

The chain recombines TRBV6-5 with TRBJ2-2; 8 bases fit TRBD1. Looked up from germline, CDR1 is MNHEY and CDR2 is SVGAGI. The J segment lost 5 bases and the V segment lost 10 bases, leaving 3 bases of the junction unmatched. CDR3 size: 12 residues. The CDR3 DNA follows: TGTGCCATCGGACAGGGAACCGGGGAGCTGTTTTTT. This codes for CAIGQGTGELFF.

The rearrangement uses TRBV6-5 and TRBJ2-1; 15 bases align to TRBD2. Germline lookup yields CDR1 MNHEY and CDR2 SVGAGI. Germline trimming cut 7 bases from V and 7 bases from J; bases unmatched to any gene: 5. The CDR3 totals 15 residues. The CDR3 DNA reads TGTGCCAGCACCCTCGGACTAGCGGGAGGGAATGAGCAGTTCTTC. It codes for CASTLGLAGGNEQFF.

This chain links TRBV2 with TRBJ2-4, with no clear D. The germline gives CDR1 SNHLY, CDR2 FYNNEI. Trimming shortened V by 8 bases and J by 7 bases, and 12 bases separated the two germline ends. The length of the CDR3 is 12 residues. The CDR3 DNA follows: TGTGCCAGCCGGGTATTAGGGAACATTCAGTACTTC. Translation gives CASRVLGNIQYF.

This CDR3 is CASSSGTSGSTDTQYF. DNA of the CDR3: TGTGCCAGTAGTAGTGGGACTAGCGGGAGCACAGATACGCAGTATTTT. V is TRBV19 and J is TRBJ2-3; 12 bases are a match to TRBD2. Trimming at V came to 4 bases and at J to 0 bases, leaving 2 bases not matched to a gene. The CDR3 has 16 amino acids. Per the germline V gene, CDR1 is LNHDA and CDR2 is SQIVND (reference sequence).

The chain is built from TRBV14 and TRBJ2-1; a possible D gene is TRBD1 (5 bases). CDR1 is SGHDN, CDR2 FVKESK, per germline. V lost 4 bases and J lost 5, with 15 bases in between. The CDR3 has 15 residues. Written as DNA, the CDR3 is TGTGCCAGCAGCCGTGAAGGGGCGGTCCACAATGAGCAGTTCTTC. It specifies CASSREGAVHNEQFF.

V gene TRBV6-1 combines with J gene TRBJ1-1; D is possibly TRBD1 (5 bases). Germline loops: CDR1 MNHNS, CDR2 SASEGT. This CDR3 spans 11 amino acids. V was trimmed by 6 bases and J by 7 bases, leaving 9 bases between them. As DNA, the CDR3 is TGTGCCAGCAGCGGGAGGGGTGAAGCTTTCTTT. Its protein product is CASSGRGEAFF.

The genes are TRBV6-1 and TRBJ2-1; 9 nucleotides agree with TRBD2. The germline CDR1 and CDR2 sequences are MNHNS and SASEGT. J lost 4 bases, V lost 2 bases, and 9 bases had no gene match. This CDR3 contains 17 residues. The CDR3 here is CASSEKGAGGPYNEQFF. As DNA, the CDR3 is TGTGCCAGCAGTGAAAAGGGGGCGGGAGGGCCTTACAATGAGCAGTTCTTC.

This clone was seen only once. The V and J genes are TRBV9 and TRBJ2-7, with D possibly being TRBD2 (5 bases). The length of the CDR3 is 14 residues. The germline V gene has CDR1 SGDLS and CDR2 YYNGEE. V was cut by 0 bases and J by 7 bases, with 14 bases left in between. The CDR3 DNA is TGTGCCAGCAGCGTAGGAGGCAGGCCGGGGGAGCAGTACTTC. This sequence encodes CASSVGGRPGEQYF.

The V gene is TRBV7-9, the J gene TRBJ1-1; the match to TRBD1 covers 9 bases. The CDR3 has 15 residues. V lost 1 base and J lost 4; bases outside the gene matches: 4. CDR1 is SEHNR, CDR2 FQNEAQ, per germline (reference sequence). The chain's CDR3 is CASSLGGQGGTEAFF. In nucleotides, the CDR3 is TGTGCCAGCAGCTTAGGGGGACAGGGAGGCACTGAAGCTTTCTTT.

CDR3: CASSLAWGEAFF. As DNA, the CDR3 is TGTGCCAGCAGCTTGGCCTGGGGTGAAGCTTTCTTT. The chain is built from TRBV5-8 and TRBJ1-1; no definite D call. The CDR3 totals 12 residues. The V and J ends lost 0 bases and 7 bases respectively, with 7 bases between them. CDR1 and CDR2 from the germline V gene are SGHTS and YDEGEE.

J is TRBJ2-7 and V is TRBV6-5, with 9 bases aligning to TRBD2. V was pared by 7 bases and J by 4 bases, with 5 bases of the junction left unmatched. CDR3 length: 13 residues. CDR1 and CDR2 from the germline V gene are MNHEY and SVGAGI. Here the CDR3 DNA reads TGTGCCAGCAAGGCGGGAGGGCCTTACGAGCAGTACTTC. Amino acid sequence: CASKAGGPYEQYF.

As regards this clone: Other DNA sequences from this sample encode an identical CDR3 as well. V and J are TRBV5-5 and TRBJ1-5; weak D call: TRBD1 (6 bases). The ends were cut back, 0 bases at V and 1 base at J, with 8 bases in the middle. Germline CDR1 is SGHKS and CDR2 is YYEKEE (reference sequence). The CDR3 is made up of 15 amino acids. Here the CDR3 reads CASSLEGTSNQPQHF. CDR3 nucleotide sequence: TGTGCCAGCAGCTTGGAAGGGACAAGCAATCAGCCCCAGCATTTT.

The V and J genes are TRBV6-1 and TRBJ2-7; no clear D. The CDR3 is 14 amino acids. The germline V gene has CDR1 MNHNS and CDR2 SASEGT. The V end was cut by 0 bases, the J end by 0 bases, with 6 bases between. The CDR3 nucleotides read TGTGCCAGCAGTGAAGCCCCTGACTCCTACGAGCAGTACTTC. It specifies CASSEAPDSYEQYF.

The CDR3 protein is CASSPSTFQETQYF. The CDR3 DNA reads as TGTGCCAGCTCCCCTTCGACGTTCCAAGAGACCCAGTACTTC. V usage is TRBV18 and J usage is TRBJ2-5; D is unclear. Germline CDR1 and CDR2: KGHSH and LQKENI. The V gene lost 6 bases and the J gene lost 1 base, with 12 bases spanning the gap. The CDR3 has 14 amino acids.

J is TRBJ1-4 and V is TRBV6-5, with no clear D. The CDR3 is 13 amino acids. Germline-derived CDR1 and CDR2 are MNHEY and SVGAGI. V was pared by 9 bases and J by 7 bases, with 15 bases between. The CDR3 spells CASGRTELEKLFF. CDR3 DNA sequence: TGTGCCAGTGGAAGGACTGAACTTGAAAAACTGTTTTTT.

This chain connects TRBV7-8 to TRBJ2-5; D unresolved. CDR1 and CDR2 (germline): SGHVS, FQNEAQ. Trimming stripped 3 bases from V and 0 bases from J, with 8 bases between. The CDR3 is 14 residues long. In nucleotides, the CDR3 is TGTGCCAGCAGCTTTTCGGCGTACCAAGAGACCCAGTACTTC. Protein sequence: CASSFSAYQETQYF.

The chain recombines TRBV7-2 with TRBJ2-7; no firm D call. V lost 3 bases and J lost 3, with 15 bases in between. CDR1 is SGHTA, CDR2 FQGNSA, per germline. The CDR3 length is 15 residues. The CDR3 region has the DNA TGTGCCAGCAGCTTTAGACGCGACGATAACTACGAGCAGTACTTC. It is translated as CASSFRRDDNYEQYF.

J is TRBJ1-4 and V is TRBV30; D is perhaps TRBD1 (6 bases). Trimming took 2 bases from V and 6 from J, leaving 16 bases between them. The CDR3 is made up of 15 amino acids. Germline loops: CDR1 GTSNPN, CDR2 SVGIG (reference sequence). The CDR3 nucleotides are TGTGCCTGGAGTACCTCGGGCGGGGGGCATGAAAAACTGTTTTTT. Translation gives CAWSTSGGGHEKLFF.

For this clone: Since a much larger clone is just one base distant, this may be a read error. The chain carries TRBV11-2 and TRBJ2-1; possibly TRBD2 for D (6 bases). From germline, CDR1 is SGHAT and CDR2 FQNNGV. The CDR3 is made up of 12 amino acids. Between the trimmed V and J ends, which lost 4 bases and 7 bases, there was a span of 8 bases. The DNA of the CDR3 is TGTGCCAGCAGCTGGGGGGAGAATGAGCAGTTCTTC. It codes for CASSWGENEQFF.

V gene TRBV6-5 combines with J gene TRBJ1-1, with D uncertain. The CDR3 runs to 14 residues. The germline CDR1 and CDR2 sequences are MNHEY and SVGAGI. V was clipped by 5 bases and J by 0 bases, with 10 bases between them. This CDR3 reads CASSRALMNTEAFF. As DNA, the CDR3 is TGTGCCAGCAGTCGGGCGTTGATGAACACTGAAGCTTTCTTT.

The chain links TRBV27 to TRBJ2-2; 8 bases are a match to TRBD1. Germline trimming cut 6 bases from V and 7 bases from J; bases unmatched to any gene: 7. This CDR3 is built from 14 residues. In germline, CDR1 is MNHEY, CDR2 SMNVEV (reference sequence). CDR3 nucleotide sequence: TGTGCCAGCAGAATGGACAGGGCGGTCGGGGAGCTGTTTTTT. Translated, it gives CASRMDRAVGELFF.

A remark on this clone: Other DNA sequences in this sample translate to the same CDR3. The gene calls are TRBV2 and TRBJ1-5; D is undetermined. The germline gives CDR1 SNHLY, CDR2 FYNNEI. CDR3 length equals 13 residues. The V and J ends lost 5 bases and 1 base respectively, with 6 bases between them. CDR3 protein: CASSRGSNQPQHF. The CDR3, as DNA: TGTGCCAGCAGTCGAGGGAGCAATCAGCCCCAGCATTTT.

The chain employs TRBV6-5 and TRBJ2-5, with TRBD1 matching over 8 bases. Germline CDR1 reads MNHEY; CDR2 reads SVGAGI. This CDR3 is 15 amino acids long. V lost 5 bases, J lost 7 bases, and 12 bases stayed unmatched. The CDR3 nucleotides read TGTGCCAGCAGTCAGCTAGGACAGGGAAAAGGGACCCAGTACTTC. Its translation: CASSQLGQGKGTQYF.